This T cell receptor beta chain stems from a study of blood T cell repertoires in COVID-19. Background on the study: Samples of COVID-19 (acute and convalescent) were obtained from the United States, Italy and Spain. Nucleic acid was either cDNA or gDNA, and it came from T cells, B-cell-depleted T cells, or PBMCs.

Germline loops: CDR1 SGHRS, CDR2 YFSETQ. This CDR3 is built from 16 residues. Trimming cost V 4 bases and J 1 base, with 17 bases left between them. In the authors' workflow: Counts of nucleated cells, estimated from reference gene primer amplification, were obtained. Method: immunoSEQ multiplex PCR; TCRdb's copy keeps in-frame clones and lacks some. V, J and clone size were drawn from that table, and D and trimming were deduced from the DNA. The table includes about 240,000 clones, around 90% detected once. The chain links TRBV5-1 to TRBJ2-5; a possible D gene is TRBD2 (6 bases). Sequencing was done on a sample of peripheral blood. This TCR was recovered from a man in his 60s who had recovered from COVID-19. Here the CDR3 DNA reads TGCGCCAGCAGCCCCGGGACTTCGGGACTCCAAGAGACCCAGTACTTC. Translating it yields CASSPGTSGLQETQYF.